The entry that follows covers one T cell receptor beta chain sequence. Other DNA sequences of this sample code for an identical CDR3. This sample stems from a study of shared clonotypes between healthy human individuals. Germline CDR1 SNHLY, CDR2 FYNNEI. CDR3 length: 10 residues. Trimming removed 4 bases at V and 6 bases at J, with 4 bases between. Method: immunoSEQ multiplex PCR; TCRdb's copy keeps in-frame clones and lacks some. The sample holds a few million clones, over 90% seen once. The receptor's source is a man between 18 and 29 years old in good health. Some clones in this sample may be carry-over from other donors' samples. V and J are TRBV2 and TRBJ2-7; D remains unclear. The sample comprised naive CD4+ T cells from PBMCs. The subset here: CD45RA+ positively selected. The CDR3 bases are TGTGCCAGCAGTGTTGGCGAGCAGTACTTC. It encodes CASSVGEQYF.